The present T cell receptor (beta chain) was sequenced within a study of T cell responses to AZD1222 COVID-19 vaccine. Overall study context: Both about-4-week and about-12-week second-dose recipients were combined.

A word on this clone: The antigen remains undetermined.

Germline values: CDR1 SGHNT, CDR2 YENEEA. J lost 2 bases, V lost 5 bases, and 7 bases had no gene match. CDR3 size: 16 residues. Assay: immunoSEQ multiplex PCR; the TCRdb copy retains only in-frame clones and omits some. The sample carries over 100,000 clones, approximately 91% recorded once. Study observations and caveats: AZD1222 recipients seropositive at baseline numbered only five to seven. Scientists sampled the repertoires only once the peak T cell response had passed.

Specimen: peripheral blood, collected on day 0 of AZD1222 vaccination. The TCR comes from an adult in good health. This sequence joins TRBV11-3 and TRBJ2-7; 12 bases are shared with TRBD2. CDR3 loop: CASSPTLAGGTYEQYF. The DNA of the CDR3 is TGTGCCAGCAGCCCTACCCTAGCGGGGGGGACCTACGAGCAGTACTTC.